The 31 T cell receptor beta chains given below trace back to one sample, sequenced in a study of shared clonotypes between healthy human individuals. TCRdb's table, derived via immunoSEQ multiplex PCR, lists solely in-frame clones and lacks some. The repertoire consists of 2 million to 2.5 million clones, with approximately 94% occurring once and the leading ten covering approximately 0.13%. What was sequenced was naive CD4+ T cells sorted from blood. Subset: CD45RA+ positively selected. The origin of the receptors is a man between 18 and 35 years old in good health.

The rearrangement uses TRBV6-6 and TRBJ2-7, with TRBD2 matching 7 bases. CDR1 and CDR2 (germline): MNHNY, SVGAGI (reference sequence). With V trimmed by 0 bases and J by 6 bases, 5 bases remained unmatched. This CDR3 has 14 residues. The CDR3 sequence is CASSYSGGVAEQYF. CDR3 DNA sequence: TGTGCCAGCAGTTACTCGGGAGGGGTGGCCGAGCAGTACTTC.

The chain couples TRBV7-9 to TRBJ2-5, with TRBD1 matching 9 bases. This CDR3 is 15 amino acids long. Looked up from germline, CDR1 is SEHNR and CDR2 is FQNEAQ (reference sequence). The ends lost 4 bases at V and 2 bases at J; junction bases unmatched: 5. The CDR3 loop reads CASSSGDRAQETQYF. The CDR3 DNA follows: TGTGCCAGCAGCTCCGGGGACAGGGCTCAAGAGACCCAGTACTTC.

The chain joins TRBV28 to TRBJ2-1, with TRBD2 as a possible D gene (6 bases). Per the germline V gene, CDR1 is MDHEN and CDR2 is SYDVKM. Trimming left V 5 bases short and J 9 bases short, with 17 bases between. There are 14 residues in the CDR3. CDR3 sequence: CASSATTRPGEQFF. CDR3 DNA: TGTGCCAGCAGTGCAACGACTAGGCCGGGTGAGCAGTTCTTC.

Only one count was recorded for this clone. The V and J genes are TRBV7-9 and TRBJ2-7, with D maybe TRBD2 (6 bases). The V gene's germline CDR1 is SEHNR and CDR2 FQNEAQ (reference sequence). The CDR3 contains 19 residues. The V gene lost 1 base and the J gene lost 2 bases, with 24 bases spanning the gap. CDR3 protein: CASSLGYTGRQEIPYEQYF. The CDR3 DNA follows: TGTGCCAGCAGCTTAGGTTATACGGGGAGGCAGGAAATCCCCTACGAGCAGTACTTC. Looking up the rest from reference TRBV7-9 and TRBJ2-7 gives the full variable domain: DTGVSQNPRHKITKRGQNVTFRCDPISEHNRLYWYRQTLGQGPEFLTYFQNEAQLEKSRLLSDRFSAERPKGSFSTLEIQRTEQGDSAMYLCASSLGYTGRQEIPYEQYFGPGTRLTVT.

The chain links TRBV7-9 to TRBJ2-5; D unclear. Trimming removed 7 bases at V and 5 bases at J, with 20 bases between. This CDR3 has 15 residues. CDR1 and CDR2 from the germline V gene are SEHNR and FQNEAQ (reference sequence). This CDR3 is CASTWTVDLGETQYF. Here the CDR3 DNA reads TGTGCCAGCACTTGGACGGTCGACCTCGGGGAGACCCAGTACTTC.

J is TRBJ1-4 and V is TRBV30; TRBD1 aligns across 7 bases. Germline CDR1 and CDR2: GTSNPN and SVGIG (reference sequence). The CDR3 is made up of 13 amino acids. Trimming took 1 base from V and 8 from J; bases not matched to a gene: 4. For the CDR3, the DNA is TGTGCCTGGAGTGCGTCCAGGGGGGAAAAACTGTTTTTT. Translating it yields CAWSASRGEKLFF.

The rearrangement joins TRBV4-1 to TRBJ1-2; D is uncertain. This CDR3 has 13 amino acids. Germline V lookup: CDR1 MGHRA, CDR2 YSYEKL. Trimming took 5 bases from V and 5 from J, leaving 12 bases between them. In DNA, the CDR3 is TGCGCCAGCAGCGAAAGGACCGGATATGGCTACACCTTC. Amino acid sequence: CASSERTGYGYTF.

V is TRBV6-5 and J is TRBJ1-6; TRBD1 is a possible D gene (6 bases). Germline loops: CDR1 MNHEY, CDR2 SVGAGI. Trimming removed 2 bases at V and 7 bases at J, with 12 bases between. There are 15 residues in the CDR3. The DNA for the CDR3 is TGTGCCAGCAGTTACACCGGGACACAAAATTCACCCCTCCACTTT. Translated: CASSYTGTQNSPLHF.

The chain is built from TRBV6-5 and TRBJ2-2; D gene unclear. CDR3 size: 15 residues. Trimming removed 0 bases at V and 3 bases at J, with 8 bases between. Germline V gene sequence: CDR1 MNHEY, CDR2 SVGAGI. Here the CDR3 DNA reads TGTGCCAGCAGTTACTCGAGAACGTACACCGGGGAGCTGTTTTTT. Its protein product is CASSYSRTYTGELFF.

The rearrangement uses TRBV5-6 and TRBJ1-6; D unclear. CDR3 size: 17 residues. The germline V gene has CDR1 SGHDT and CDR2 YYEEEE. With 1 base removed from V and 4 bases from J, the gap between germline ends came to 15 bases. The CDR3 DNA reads TGTGCCAGCAGCTTGTGGCAAAGAACTAGGTATAATTCACCCCTCCACTTT. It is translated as CASSLWQRTRYNSPLHF.

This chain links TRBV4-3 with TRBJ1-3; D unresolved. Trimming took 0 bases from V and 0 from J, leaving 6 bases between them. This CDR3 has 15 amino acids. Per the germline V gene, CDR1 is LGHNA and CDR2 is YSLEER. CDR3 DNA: TGCGCCAGCAGCCAAGAGCAGAGCTCTGGAAACACCATATATTTT. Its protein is CASSQEQSSGNTIYF.

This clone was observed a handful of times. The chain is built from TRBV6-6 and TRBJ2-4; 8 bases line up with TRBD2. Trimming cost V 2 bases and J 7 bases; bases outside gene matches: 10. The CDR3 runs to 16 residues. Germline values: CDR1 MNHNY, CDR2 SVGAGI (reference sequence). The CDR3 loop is CASSYPGQRGRNIQYF. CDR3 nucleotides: TGTGCCAGCAGTTACCCCGGCCAGCGGGGGCGTAACATTCAGTACTTC.

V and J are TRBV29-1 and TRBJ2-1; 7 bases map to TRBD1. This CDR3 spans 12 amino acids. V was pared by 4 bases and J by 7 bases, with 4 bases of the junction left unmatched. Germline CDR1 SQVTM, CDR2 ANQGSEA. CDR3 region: CSVARGQNEQFF. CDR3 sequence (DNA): TGCAGCGTTGCGAGGGGGCAAAATGAGCAGTTCTTC.

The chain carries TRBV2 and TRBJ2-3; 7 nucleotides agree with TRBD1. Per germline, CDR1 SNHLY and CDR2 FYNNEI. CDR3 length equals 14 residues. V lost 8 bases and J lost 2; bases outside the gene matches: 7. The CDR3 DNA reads TGTGCCAGCGGAATCGGGACAGACACAGATACGCAGTATTTT. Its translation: CASGIGTDTDTQYF.

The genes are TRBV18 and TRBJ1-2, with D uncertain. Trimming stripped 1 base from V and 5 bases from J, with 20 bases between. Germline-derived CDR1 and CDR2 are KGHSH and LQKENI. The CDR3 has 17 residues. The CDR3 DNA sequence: TGTGCCAGCTCACCACTCCCTGGGGAGGGTGGGTCGTATGGCTACACCTTC. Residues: CASSPLPGEGGSYGYTF.

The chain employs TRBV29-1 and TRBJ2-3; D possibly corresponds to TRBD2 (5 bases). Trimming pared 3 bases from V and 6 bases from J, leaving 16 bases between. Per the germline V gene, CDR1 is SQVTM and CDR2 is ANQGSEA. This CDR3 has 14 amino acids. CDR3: CSVDHGESHDTQYF. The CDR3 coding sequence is TGCAGCGTTGATCACGGGGAAAGTCACGATACGCAGTATTTT.

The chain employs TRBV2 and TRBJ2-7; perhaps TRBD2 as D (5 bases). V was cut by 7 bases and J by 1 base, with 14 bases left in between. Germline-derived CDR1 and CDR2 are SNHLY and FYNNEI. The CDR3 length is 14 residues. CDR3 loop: CASKSGYQSYEQYF. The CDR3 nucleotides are TGTGCCAGCAAATCGGGATACCAGTCCTACGAGCAGTACTTC.

CDR3 nucleotides: TGCGCCAGCAGCCCCGGGACAGGGGGCTACTATGGCTACACCTTC. Encoded protein: CASSPGTGGYYGYTF. This chain links TRBV5-1 with TRBJ1-2; TRBD1 agrees at 12 bases. The CDR3 is 15 residues long. Unmatched junction bases numbered 4, after V lost 4 bases and J lost 3 bases. Per germline, CDR1 SGHRS and CDR2 YFSETQ.

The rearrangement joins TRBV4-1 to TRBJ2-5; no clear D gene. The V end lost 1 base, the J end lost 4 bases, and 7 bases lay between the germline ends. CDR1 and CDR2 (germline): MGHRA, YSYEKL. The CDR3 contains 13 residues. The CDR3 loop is CASSQAAVETQYF. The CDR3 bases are TGCGCCAGCAGCCAAGCGGCAGTAGAGACCCAGTACTTC.

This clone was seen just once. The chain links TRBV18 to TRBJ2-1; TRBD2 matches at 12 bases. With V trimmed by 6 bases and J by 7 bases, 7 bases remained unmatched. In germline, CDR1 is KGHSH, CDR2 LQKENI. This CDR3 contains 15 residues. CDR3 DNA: TGTGCCAGCTCCCAAGGACTAGCGGGGTTGAATGAGCAGTTCTTC. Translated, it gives CASSQGLAGLNEQFF.

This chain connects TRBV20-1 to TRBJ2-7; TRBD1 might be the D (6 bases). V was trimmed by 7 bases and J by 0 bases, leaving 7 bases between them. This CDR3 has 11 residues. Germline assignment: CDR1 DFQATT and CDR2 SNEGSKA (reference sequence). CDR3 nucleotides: TGCAGTGGGACAGTCTCCTACGAGCAGTACTTC. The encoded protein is CSGTVSYEQYF.

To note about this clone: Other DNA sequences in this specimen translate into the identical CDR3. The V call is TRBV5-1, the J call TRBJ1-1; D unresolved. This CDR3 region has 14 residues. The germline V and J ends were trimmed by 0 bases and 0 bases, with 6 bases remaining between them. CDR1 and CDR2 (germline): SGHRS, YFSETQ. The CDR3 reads CASSLERVNTEAFF. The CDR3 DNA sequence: TGCGCCAGCAGCTTGGAGAGGGTGAACACTGAAGCTTTCTTT.

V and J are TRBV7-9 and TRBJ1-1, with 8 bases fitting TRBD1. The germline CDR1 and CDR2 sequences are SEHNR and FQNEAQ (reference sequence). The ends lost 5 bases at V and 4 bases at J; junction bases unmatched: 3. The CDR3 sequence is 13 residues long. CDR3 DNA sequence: TGTGCCAGCAGCATTGGACAGGGCACTGAAGCTTTCTTT. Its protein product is CASSIGQGTEAFF.

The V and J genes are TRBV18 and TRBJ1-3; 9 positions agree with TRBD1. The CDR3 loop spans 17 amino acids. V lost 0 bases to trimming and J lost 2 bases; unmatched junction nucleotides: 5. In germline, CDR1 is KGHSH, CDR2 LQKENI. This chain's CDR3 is CASSPPRDRVTGNTIYF. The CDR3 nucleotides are TGTGCCAGCTCACCACCCCGGGACAGGGTGACTGGAAACACCATATATTTT.

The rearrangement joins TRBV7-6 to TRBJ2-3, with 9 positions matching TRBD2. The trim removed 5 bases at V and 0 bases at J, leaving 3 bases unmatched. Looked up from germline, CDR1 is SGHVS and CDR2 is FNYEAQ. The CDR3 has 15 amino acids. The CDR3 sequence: CASSTAGGSTDTQYF. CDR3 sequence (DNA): TGTGCCAGCAGCACAGCGGGAGGCAGCACAGATACGCAGTATTTT.

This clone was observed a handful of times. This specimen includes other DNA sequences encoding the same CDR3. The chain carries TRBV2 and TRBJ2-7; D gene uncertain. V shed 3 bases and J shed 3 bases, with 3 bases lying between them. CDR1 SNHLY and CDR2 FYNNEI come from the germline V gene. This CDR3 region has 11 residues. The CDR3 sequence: CASSDFYEQYF. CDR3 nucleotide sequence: TGTGCCAGCAGTGATTTCTACGAGCAGTACTTC.

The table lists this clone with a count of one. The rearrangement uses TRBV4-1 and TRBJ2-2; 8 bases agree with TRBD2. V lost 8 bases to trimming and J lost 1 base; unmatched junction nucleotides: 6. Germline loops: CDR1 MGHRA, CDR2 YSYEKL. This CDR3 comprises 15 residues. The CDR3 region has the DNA TGCGCCAGCCATGGCGGGGGGCTGAACACCGGGGAGCTGTTTTTT. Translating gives CASHGGGLNTGELFF.

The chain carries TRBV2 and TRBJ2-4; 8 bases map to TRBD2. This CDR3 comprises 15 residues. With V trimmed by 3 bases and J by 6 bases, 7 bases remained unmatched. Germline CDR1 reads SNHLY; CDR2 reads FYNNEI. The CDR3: CASSDASGSANIQYF. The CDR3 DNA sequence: TGTGCCAGCAGTGACGCAAGCGGGAGCGCAAACATTCAGTACTTC.

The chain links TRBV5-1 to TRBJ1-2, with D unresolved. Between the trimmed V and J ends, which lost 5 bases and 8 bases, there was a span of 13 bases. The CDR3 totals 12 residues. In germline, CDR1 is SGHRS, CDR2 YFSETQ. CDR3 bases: TGCGCCAGCAGTTCCGAGGACGGAGGCTACACCTTC. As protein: CASSSEDGGYTF.

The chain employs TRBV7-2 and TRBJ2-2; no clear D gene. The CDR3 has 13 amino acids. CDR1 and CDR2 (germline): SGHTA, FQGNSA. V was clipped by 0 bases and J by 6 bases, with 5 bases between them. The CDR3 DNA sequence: TGTGCCAGCAGCTTAGCCAAACCCGGGGAGCTGTTTTTT. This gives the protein CASSLAKPGELFF.

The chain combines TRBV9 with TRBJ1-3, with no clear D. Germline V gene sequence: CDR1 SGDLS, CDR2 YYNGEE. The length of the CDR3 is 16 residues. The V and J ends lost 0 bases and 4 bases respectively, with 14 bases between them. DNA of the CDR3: TGTGCCAGCAGCGTAGAAGGACGTTATGGCGGAAACACCATATATTTT. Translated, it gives CASSVEGRYGGNTIYF.